The TCR beta chain under discussion was sequenced for a study of regulatory T cells in long-lasting Graves disease. Germline CDR1 ENHRY, CDR2 SYGVKD. The V and J ends lost 10 bases and 0 bases respectively, with 15 bases between them. The CDR3 totals 15 residues. As to time point: persistent/refractory GD, antithyroid drugs over 5 years with positive TRAb. The TCR library was made from RNA that had been extracted from PBMCs in TRIzol. Each patient gave around 8.1 milliliters of EDTA-anticoagulated peripheral blood. Building of the TCR beta libraries involved iRepertoire HTBI primers and Arm-PCR of CDR3 regions. Original data processing: Sample data revealed 60 to 80 TRBV and 14 TRBJ segments. One entry per CDR3 protein, called by TCRdb with MiXCR from the multiplex PCR reads. Clone size and V and J calls follow TCRdb, not the original study. The table shows a few hundred thousand distinct CDR3 sequences, with roughly 23% occurring only once.

The sequencing here drew on peripheral blood mononuclear cells (PBMCs), taken when the disease was refractory, from a patient treated with antithyroid drugs. This TCR was sampled from a woman aged 40 to 50 with Graves disease. The rearrangement uses TRBV10-3 and TRBJ1-4; a weak D match, TRBD1 (6 bases). The CDR3 protein is CATGVQLATNEKLFF. The CDR3 nucleotides read TGTGCCACAGGGGTCCAGCTAGCAACTAATGAAAAACTGTTTTTT.